This T cell receptor beta chain was documented in a study of control samples from healthy donors and cancer patients. TCRdb keeps only in-frame clones here, not all; method: immunoSEQ multiplex PCR. In the table there are 170,000 or so clones, 94% of which are singletons. This CDR3 contains 15 residues. Germline V lookup: CDR1 LGHNT, CDR2 FRNRAP. Germline trimming cut 4 bases from V and 8 bases from J; bases unmatched to any gene: 9. The source material was blood. The chain joins TRBV12-5 to TRBJ2-1; 9 nucleotides match TRBD2. This TCR came from a woman aged 18-29 years in good health. The CDR3 loop is CASGSPSGARHEQFF. CDR3 nucleotide sequence: TGTGCTAGTGGTTCCCCTAGCGGGGCCCGCCATGAGCAGTTCTTC.